One sample yielded the 5 T cell receptor beta chains listed below, sequenced in a study of blood T cells in healthy people across ages. Sample-barcoded 5' priming and a J-beta primer mix drove a second PCR of roughly 6 to 12 cycles. One entry per CDR3 protein, called by TCRdb with MiXCR from the 5' RACE reads. The table lists about 1.7 million distinct CDR3 sequences, about 30% of them singletons. Sequencing used blood. The receptors were sampled from a woman between 25 and 40 years old in good health.

The V and J genes are TRBV28 and TRBJ2-1, with D possibly TRBD2 on 7 matching bases. CDR3 length equals 14 residues. V lost 6 bases, J lost 5 bases, and 14 bases lay in between. Germline V gives CDR1 MDHEN, CDR2 SYDVKM. Written as DNA, the CDR3 is TGTGCCAGCAGGGAGGGGGGGCCCAACAATGAGCAGTTCTTC. As protein: CASREGGPNNEQFF.

This chain links TRBV7-6 with TRBJ1-5; D unclear. Deletions cut 1 base from V and 2 bases from J, with 9 bases between. There are 15 residues in the CDR3. Germline V gives CDR1 SGHVS, CDR2 FNYEAQ. Here the CDR3 reads CASSLDSKGNQPQHF. Written as DNA, the CDR3 is TGTGCCAGCAGCTTAGACTCAAAGGGCAATCAGCCCCAGCATTTT.

The V gene is TRBV29-1, the J gene TRBJ1-2; no clear D. The CDR3 totals 11 residues. V lost 6 bases to trimming and J lost 7 bases, with 12 bases between them. Germline V gives CDR1 SQVTM, CDR2 ANQGSEA. Here the CDR3 reads CSVGGDRGYTF. CDR3 bases: TGCAGCGTGGGCGGGGATCGTGGCTACACCTTC.

This clonotype was seen a few times. The DNA for the CDR3 is TGCGCCAGCAGCCTTAAAGCAGGACTAGCTACTGGTCCCAATGAGCAGTTCTTC. Translating it yields CASSLKAGLATGPNEQFF. This chain uses TRBV5-1 with TRBJ2-1; 8 positions match TRBD2. This CDR3 is 18 amino acids long. The germline CDR1 and CDR2 sequences are SGHRS and YFSETQ. V shed 4 bases, J shed 6 bases, and the junction held 18 bases outside the gene matches. Variable domain in full (rest from reference TRBV5-1 and TRBJ2-1): KAGVTQTPRYLIKTRGQQVTLSCSPISGHRSVSWYQQTPGQGLQFLFEYFSETQRNKGNFPGRFSGRQFSNSRSEMNVSTLELGDSALYLCASSLKAGLATGPNEQFFGPGTRLTVL.

The J gene is TRBJ2-3, the V gene TRBV29-1; the D gene is possibly TRBD1 (6 bases). The CDR3 runs to 13 residues. Germline V CDR1 and CDR2: SQVTM, ANQGSEA. V gave up 0 bases and J gave up 5 bases, with 9 bases separating them. The CDR3 DNA reads TGCAGCGTTGAAGATTCCAGGGGAGATACGCAGTATTTT. This codes for CSVEDSRGDTQYF.